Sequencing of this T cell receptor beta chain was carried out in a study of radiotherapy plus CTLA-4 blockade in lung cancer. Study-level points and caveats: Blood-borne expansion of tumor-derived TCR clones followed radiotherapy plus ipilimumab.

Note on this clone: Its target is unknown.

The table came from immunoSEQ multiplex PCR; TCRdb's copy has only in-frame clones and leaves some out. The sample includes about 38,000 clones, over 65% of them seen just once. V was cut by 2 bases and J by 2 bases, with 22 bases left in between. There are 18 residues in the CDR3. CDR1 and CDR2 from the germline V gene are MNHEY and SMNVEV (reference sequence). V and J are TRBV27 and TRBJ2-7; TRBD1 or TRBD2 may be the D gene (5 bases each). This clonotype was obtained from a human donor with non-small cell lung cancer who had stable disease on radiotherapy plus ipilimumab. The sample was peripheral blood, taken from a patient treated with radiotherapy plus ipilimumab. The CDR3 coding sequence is TGTGCCAGCAGTTTAAGGAGGCCCCAGGGAATTCGGACCTACGAGCAGTACGTC. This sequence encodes CASSLRRPQGIRTYEQYV.